The 3 T cell receptor beta chains below were found in one sample sequenced in a study of blood T cell repertoires in COVID-19. Only in-frame clones appear in the TCRdb table, and some are missing; sequencing was by immunoSEQ multiplex PCR. Altogether 300,000 to 400,000 clones are present, roughly 88% being singletons, with the ten largest covering 1.5% to 2%. The sequencing input was peripheral blood. Receptors were obtained from a woman younger than 45 with COVID-19, enrolled during active disease.

The chain is built from TRBV6-5 and TRBJ1-2; perhaps TRBD1 as D (6 bases). The CDR3 is 15 amino acids. Trimming stripped 7 bases from V and 4 bases from J, with 19 bases between. In germline, CDR1 is MNHEY, CDR2 SVGAGI. The DNA for the CDR3 is TGTGCCAGCACTAGCCCTAAGACAGGCAGCTATGGCTACACCTTC. As protein: CASTSPKTGSYGYTF.

A note on this clone: Other DNA sequences of this sample code for an identical CDR3. The J gene is TRBJ2-5, the V gene TRBV18; D is unresolved. Germline assignment: CDR1 KGHSH and CDR2 LQKENI. V gave up 3 bases and J gave up 3 bases, with 8 bases separating them. CDR3 size: 13 residues. The CDR3 nucleotides read TGTGCCAGCTCACCTGGCCAGGAAGAGACCCAGTACTTC. Amino acids: CASSPGQEETQYF.

This clone was seen only a few times. The chain carries TRBV3-1 (or the pseudogene TRBV3-2) and TRBJ2-7, with 16 bases that match TRBD2. Germline-derived CDR1 and CDR2 are LGHDT and YNNKEL (reference sequence). V shed 4 bases, J shed 5 bases, and the junction held 5 bases outside the gene matches. The CDR3 totals 16 residues. This CDR3 reads CASSPGLAGGQDEQYF. The CDR3 nucleotides are TGTGCCAGCAGCCCGGGACTAGCGGGGGGGCAGGACGAGCAGTACTTC.